This TCR beta chain was captured in a study of T cell changes during pregnancy in multiple sclerosis. Repertoires were generated with immunoSEQ multiplex PCR, while TCRdb's copy carries only in-frame clones and drops some. The sample lists about 60,000 clones, over 80% occurring once. The starting material was CD4+ T cells from peripheral blood mononuclear cells, obtained in the first trimester of pregnancy. The TCR originated in a female donor with multiple sclerosis, enrolled in a pregnancy study.

The CDR3 here is CASSLSAGRFGNQPQHF. The CDR3 region has the DNA TGTGCCAGCAGCTTGAGTGCAGGCCGCTTTGGGAATCAGCCCCAGCATTTT. This chain uses TRBV7-8 with TRBJ1-5; no firm D call. The CDR3 is made up of 17 amino acids. Trimming left V 3 bases short and J 4 bases short, with 19 bases between. Germline CDR1 and CDR2: SGHVS and FQNEAQ.